Detailed here is one TCR beta chain. The antigen is not known. Germline V gene sequence: CDR1 MNHNY, CDR2 SVGAGI (reference sequence). V was clipped by 6 bases and J by 9 bases; unmatched bases: 7. CDR3 size: 12 residues. The data originate from a study of cytomegalovirus exposure and HLA in healthy donors. Study details: A data release that came early held approximately 85 million unique TCRs from HLA-typed donors. Study-level findings and limits: The study listed under 200 cytomegalovirus-associated TCR beta chains.

The PCR contained 60 Vbeta and 13 Jbeta primers. TCRdb keeps only in-frame clones here, not all; method: immunoSEQ multiplex PCR. Here the sample spans tens of thousands of clones, around 73% being singletons. The sequenced sample was PBMCs. The clonotype comes from a woman in her thirties or forties in good health and CMV-seropositive. The chain recombines TRBV6-6 with TRBJ1-1; 7 bases align to TRBD1. CDR3 nucleotides: TGTGCCAGCAGCGACCCGGGACAGCAAGCTTTCTTT. Its protein is CASSDPGQQAFF.